These 19 T cell receptor beta chains were sequenced from one sample in a study of blood T cell repertoires in COVID-19. Sequenced by immunoSEQ multiplex PCR; TCRdb stores in-frame clones only, minus some. The data show roughly 160,000 clones, about 85% seen once. Sequenced input: peripheral blood. These TCRs come from an elderly man with COVID-19, enrolled during active disease.

This rearrangement joins TRBV6-6 to TRBJ1-2; the D gene is possibly TRBD1 (6 bases). The V gene lost 4 bases and the J gene lost 2 bases, with 8 bases spanning the gap. This CDR3 spans 13 amino acids. Germline V gene lookup returns CDR1 MNHNY and CDR2 SVGAGI (reference sequence). CDR3 nucleotide sequence: TGTGCCAGCAGTTCCCAGGGGAACTATGGCTACACCTTC. This translates into CASSSQGNYGYTF.

This clone was seen only once. V is TRBV27 and J is TRBJ2-7; 8 nucleotides align to TRBD1. The CDR3 loop spans 17 amino acids. J lost 3 bases, V lost 2 bases, and 12 bases had no gene match. CDR1 MNHEY and CDR2 SMNVEV come from the germline V gene (reference sequence). CDR3 in amino acids: CASSLLAQGQVVYEQYF. The CDR3 DNA reads TGTGCCAGCAGTTTACTTGCCCAGGGACAGGTAGTCTACGAGCAGTACTTC.

The V and J genes are TRBV28 and TRBJ1-1, with D perhaps TRBD1 (5 bases). Deletions cut 7 bases from V and 1 base from J, with 22 bases between. Germline V gives CDR1 MDHEN, CDR2 SYDVKM. CDR3 length: 17 amino acids. DNA of the CDR3: TGTGCCAGCACCAATTCCTGGGGGGGGAGAGGGAACACTGAAGCTTTCTTT. It specifies CASTNSWGGRGNTEAFF. Together with reference TRBV28 and TRBJ1-1, the CDR3 gives the full variable domain: DVKVTQSSRYLVKRTGEKVFLECVQDMDHENMFWYRQDPGLGLRLIYFSYDVKMKEKGDIPEGYSVSREKKERFSLILESASTNQTSMYLCASTNSWGGRGNTEAFFGQGTRLTVV.

This chain connects TRBV7-9 to TRBJ1-5; D might be TRBD1 (5 bases). Germline CDR1 reads SEHNR; CDR2 reads FQNEAQ (reference sequence). The ends were cut back, 1 base at V and 9 bases at J, with 10 bases in the middle. The CDR3 has 13 amino acids. CDR3 nucleotides: TGTGCCAGCAGCTTAGAGCAGGGAACGCCCCAGCATTTT. Protein: CASSLEQGTPQHF. Full variable domain (rest looked up from reference TRBV7-9 and TRBJ1-5): DTGVSQNPRHKITKRGQNVTFRCDPISEHNRLYWYRQTLGQGPEFLTYFQNEAQLEKSRLLSDRFSAERPKGSFSTLEIQRTEQGDSAMYLCASSLEQGTPQHFGDGTRLSIL.

The V and J genes are TRBV7-3 and TRBJ2-1; 7 bases match TRBD2. The J segment lost 0 bases and the V segment lost 3 bases, leaving 2 bases of the junction unmatched. There are 15 residues in the CDR3. Per germline, CDR1 SGHTA and CDR2 FQGTGA. The CDR3, as DNA: TGTGCCAGCAGCTTCGGGGGGAGCTCCTACAATGAGCAGTTCTTC. Translation gives CASSFGGSSYNEQFF.

A single count supports this clone. The rearrangement links TRBV5-1 to TRBJ2-5; TRBD1 matches 8 bases. The CDR3 has 14 residues. V lost 7 bases, J lost 2 bases, and 7 bases stayed unmatched. Germline loops: CDR1 SGHRS, CDR2 YFSETQ. The CDR3 region has the DNA TGCGCCAGCGTAGATACAGGGGGGCAAGAGACCCAGTACTTC. This gives the protein CASVDTGGQETQYF. Combining the CDR3 with reference TRBV5-1 and TRBJ2-5 gives the whole variable domain KAGVTQTPRYLIKTRGQQVTLSCSPISGHRSVSWYQQTPGQGLQFLFEYFSETQRNKGNFPGRFSGRQFSNSRSEMNVSTLELGDSALYLCASVDTGGQETQYFGPGTRLLVL.

J is TRBJ2-7 and V is TRBV5-4, with 9 nucleotides matching TRBD1. The trim removed 4 bases at V and 3 bases at J, leaving 5 bases unmatched. This CDR3 is built from 14 residues. Germline-derived CDR1 and CDR2 are SGHNT and YYREEE (reference sequence). The CDR3 reads CASSKTGGDYEQYF. For the CDR3, the DNA is TGTGCCAGCAGCAAGACAGGGGGTGACTACGAGCAGTACTTC.

The rearrangement joins TRBV5-1 to TRBJ1-2; 7 bases agree with TRBD1. CDR3 length: 15 amino acids. CDR1 and CDR2 from the germline V gene are SGHRS and YFSETQ. V shed 2 bases, J shed 0 bases, and the junction held 4 bases outside the gene matches. In nucleotides, the CDR3 is TGCGCCAGCAGCTTACGACAGGGCGCTAACTATGGCTACACCTTC. This sequence encodes CASSLRQGANYGYTF. Variable domain in full (rest from reference TRBV5-1 and TRBJ1-2): KAGVTQTPRYLIKTRGQQVTLSCSPISGHRSVSWYQQTPGQGLQFLFEYFSETQRNKGNFPGRFSGRQFSNSRSEMNVSTLELGDSALYLCASSLRQGANYGYTFGSGTRLTVV.

The genes are TRBV9 and TRBJ1-2; the D is unclear. This CDR3 region has 14 residues. V lost 0 bases and J 5 bases, leaving 11 bases between the germline ends. Germline CDR1 reads SGDLS; CDR2 reads YYNGEE. The CDR3 DNA follows: TGTGCCAGCAGCGTAGCTCTCACTTCGTATGGCTACACCTTC. It specifies CASSVALTSYGYTF.

V gene TRBV2 combines with J gene TRBJ1-4; weak D call: TRBD1 (5 bases). The length of the CDR3 is 14 residues. The ends were cut back, 7 bases at V and 6 bases at J, with 15 bases in the middle. CDR1 and CDR2 (germline): SNHLY, FYNNEI. Here the CDR3 reads CASTPPGGYEKLFF. The CDR3 region has the DNA TGTGCCAGCACCCCCCCCGGGGGGTATGAAAAACTGTTTTTT.

The chain combines TRBV19 with TRBJ1-2; TRBD1 agrees at 9 bases. V lost 3 bases and J lost 6; bases outside the gene matches: 2. The CDR3 runs 13 residues. The germline CDR1 and CDR2 sequences are LNHDA and SQIVND (reference sequence). The CDR3 DNA is TGTGCCAGTAGTATCCGGGACAGGGATGGCTACACCTTC. This gives the protein CASSIRDRDGYTF.

The chain is built from TRBV4-2 and TRBJ1-1; 8 bases agree with TRBD1. Trimming took 2 bases from V and 13 from J; bases not matched to a gene: 9. Germline V gene lookup returns CDR1 LGHNA and CDR2 YNFKEQ. There are 13 residues in the CDR3. CDR3: CASSQRTDRVDFF. The CDR3 DNA sequence: TGTGCCAGCAGCCAACGTACGGACAGGGTTGATTTCTTT.

This chain uses TRBV27 with TRBJ2-2, with a weak D call TRBD1 (6 bases). Germline CDR1 reads MNHEY; CDR2 reads SMNVEV (reference sequence). Between the trimmed V and J ends, which lost 6 bases and 8 bases, there was a span of 16 bases. The CDR3 is 14 residues long. The CDR3 DNA is TGTGCCAGCAGCCCAACAGGGTTGGGGGGGGAGCTGTTTTTT. Its protein product is CASSPTGLGGELFF.

The rearrangement joins TRBV9 to TRBJ1-6, with unresolved D. The ends were cut back, 0 bases at V and 7 bases at J, with 8 bases in the middle. This CDR3 is built from 14 residues. Germline CDR1 reads SGDLS; CDR2 reads YYNGEE. The CDR3 here is CASSVEGGNSPLHF. The CDR3 coding sequence is TGTGCCAGCAGCGTAGAGGGAGGGAATTCACCCCTCCACTTT.

V and J are TRBV5-1 and TRBJ2-1; tentative D call: TRBD1 (7 bases). Germline V CDR1 and CDR2: SGHRS, YFSETQ. The CDR3 extends over 18 amino acids. V shed 2 bases and J shed 0 bases, with 18 bases lying between them. In DNA, the CDR3 is TGCGCCAGCAGCTTTCCAGGGGGGCCTTATAGCTCCTACAATGAGCAGTTCTTC. It translates to CASSFPGGPYSSYNEQFF. The entire variable domain, with the rest obtained from reference TRBV5-1 and TRBJ2-1, is as follows: KAGVTQTPRYLIKTRGQQVTLSCSPISGHRSVSWYQQTPGQGLQFLFEYFSETQRNKGNFPGRFSGRQFSNSRSEMNVSTLELGDSALYLCASSFPGGPYSSYNEQFFGPGTRLTVL.

The rearrangement joins TRBV18 to TRBJ1-2, with 9 bases fitting TRBD1. V trimming: 2 bases; J trimming: 10 bases; junction bases outside the gene matches: 5. CDR3 length: 13 amino acids. Germline V gene lookup returns CDR1 KGHSH and CDR2 LQKENI. CDR3 sequence: CASSPGDRDDYTF. The CDR3 region has the DNA TGTGCCAGCTCACCAGGGGACAGGGATGACTACACCTTC.

The J gene is TRBJ2-5, the V gene TRBV24-1; perhaps TRBD1 as D (5 bases). With 1 base removed from V and 5 bases from J, the gap between germline ends came to 19 bases. This CDR3 region has 17 residues. CDR1 is KGHDR, CDR2 SFDVKD, per germline. CDR3 nucleotide sequence: TGTGCCACCAGTGATTTTAGCAGGGCAAGAAGTACGGAGACCCAGTACTTC. Protein product: CATSDFSRARSTETQYF.

The genes are TRBV27 and TRBJ1-1; 8 nucleotides agree with TRBD1. This CDR3 contains 15 residues. J gave up 4 bases and V 1 base, and 5 bases lay outside the gene matches. CDR1 is MNHEY, CDR2 SMNVEV, per germline (reference sequence). The CDR3 region is CASSLLTGAGTEAFF. CDR3 sequence (DNA): TGTGCCAGCAGTTTATTGACAGGGGCGGGCACTGAAGCTTTCTTT.

V is TRBV2 and J is TRBJ1-3; D possibly corresponds to TRBD1 (6 bases). CDR3 length: 15 residues. Germline V gene data show CDR1 as SNHLY and CDR2 as FYNNEI. V was cut by 6 bases and J by 0 bases, with 12 bases left in between. The CDR3 DNA is TGTGCCAGCAGCCAACAGGGACACTCTGGAAACACCATATATTTT. As protein: CASSQQGHSGNTIYF.